This T cell receptor (beta chain) comes out of a study of shared clonotypes between healthy human individuals. Study-wide background: Each donor contributed plates that comprised three CD4 naive, three CD4 memory, two CD8 naive and one CD8 memory.

Concerning this clone: The antigen remains unidentified.

Positive CCR7 selection of CD45RO-negative cells yielded the naive CD8 cells, and terminally differentiated effector memory CD45RA+ cells were excluded. Study-wide points: A few donors had about 5.1% of their naive CD4 clonotypes in common.

Method: immunoSEQ multiplex PCR; TCRdb's copy keeps in-frame clones and lacks some. The sample contains 1.5 million to 2.5 million clones, less than 95% of which appear only once. This CDR3 has 14 residues. Trimming removed 3 bases at V and 1 base at J, with 10 bases between. Germline V gene lookup returns CDR1 SGHNT and CDR2 YYREEE (reference sequence). The gene calls are TRBV5-4 and TRBJ1-1, with D perhaps TRBD1 (6 bases). Sequencing used naive CD8+ T cells sorted from blood. This clonotype was obtained from a man aged 18 to 30 in good health. For the CDR3, the DNA is TGTGCCAGCAGCTGGGGGGGCGGGAACACTGAAGCTTTCTTT. It codes for CASSWGGGNTEAFF.